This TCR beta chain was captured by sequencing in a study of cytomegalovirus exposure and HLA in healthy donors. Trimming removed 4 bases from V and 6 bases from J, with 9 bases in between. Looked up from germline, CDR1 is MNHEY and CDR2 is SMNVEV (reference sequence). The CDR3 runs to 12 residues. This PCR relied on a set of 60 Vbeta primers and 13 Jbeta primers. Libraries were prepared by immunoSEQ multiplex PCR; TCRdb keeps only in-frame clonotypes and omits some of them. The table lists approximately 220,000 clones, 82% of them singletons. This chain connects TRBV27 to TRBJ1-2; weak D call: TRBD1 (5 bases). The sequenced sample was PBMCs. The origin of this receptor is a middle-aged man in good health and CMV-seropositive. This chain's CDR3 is CASSYDRNGYTF. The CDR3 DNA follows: TGTGCCAGCAGTTACGACAGAAATGGCTACACCTTC.